Listed below are T cell receptor beta chains from one sample, sequenced in a study of blood T cell repertoires in COVID-19. Measured with immunoSEQ multiplex PCR; TCRdb has only the in-frame clones, and not every one. The data show 85,000 to 130,000 clones, about three quarters seen once. The sample consisted of peripheral blood. These receptors all come from a man older than 75 with COVID-19, enrolled during active disease. The CDR3 runs from the conserved cysteine through the conserved F or W. D genes are given only for firm matches. Clone size is stated in some rows and not others, as once, few, many or a class when expanded.

V	D	J	size	DNA	CDR3
TRBV24-1	TRBD1	TRBJ1-2	.	TGTGCCACCAGCCCCGGGACAGGGGTATCTGGCTACACCTTC	CATSPGTGVSGYTF
TRBV2	TRBD1	TRBJ2-4	.	TGTGCCAGCAGGGACAGGGACATTCAGTACTTC	CASRDRDIQYF
TRBV11-2	.	TRBJ2-1	.	TGTGCCAGCCGTCGCTTTTGGGCGGCGGAAGGGGGTGAGCAGTTCTTC	CASRRFWAAEGGEQFF
TRBV12-5	TRBD2	TRBJ2-1	.	TGTGCTAGCAAACCCGGGACTAGCGGGAGCCCCGTGGGTGAGCAGTTCTTC	CASKPGTSGSPVGEQFF
TRBV3-1/TRBV3-2	.	TRBJ2-1	.	TGTGCCAGCAGCCAAGACTCGCGGAGTGACAATGAGCAGTTCTTC	CASSQDSRSDNEQFF
TRBV9	.	TRBJ1-4	once	TGTGCCAGCAACCTGCAACCGGGGGAAAAACTGTTTTTT	CASNLQPGEKLFF
TRBV6-2/TRBV6-3	TRBD2	TRBJ2-7	.	TGTGCCAGCAGTAAATGGACTAGCGGGAGGCATGGCGACGAGCAGTACTTC	CASSKWTSGRHGDEQYF
TRBV4-3	.	TRBJ2-2	.	TGCGCCAGCAGCCAAGAAGCGTTGGTTATCTTGAACACCGGGGAGCTGTTTTTT	CASSQEALVILNTGELFF
TRBV9	TRBD2	TRBJ2-1	.	TGTGCCAGCAGCGCCTGGACTAGCGGGAGGGATTTCTCCTACAATGAGCAGTTCTTC	CASSAWTSGRDFSYNEQFF
TRBV3-1/TRBV3-2	TRBD2	TRBJ2-4	.	TGTGCCAGCAGCCACAAGCGGGAGGTAGACATTCAGTACTTC	CASSHKREVDIQYF
TRBV12-5	.	TRBJ2-3	few	TGTGCTAGTGGTTTGGAGTTTAGCGGCGGCACAGATACGCAGTATTTT	CASGLEFSGGTDTQYF
TRBV28	.	TRBJ2-5	few	TGTGCCAGCAGCCCGGGGGACAGTACTATTGGGGAGACCCAGTACTTC	CASSPGDSTIGETQYF
TRBV6-5	.	TRBJ1-1	.	TGTGCCAGCAGTTATCTCACTGAAGCTTTCTTT	CASSYLTEAFF
TRBV28	.	TRBJ1-4	once	TGTGCCAGCAGTTTCGGGGGACTAGAAAAACTGTTTTTT	CASSFGGLEKLFF
TRBV6-2/TRBV6-3	.	TRBJ1-1	.	TGTGCCAGCAGTTACTGGACAAGCCTGAACACTGAAGCTTTCTTT	CASSYWTSLNTEAFF
TRBV19	.	TRBJ2-5	.	TGTGCCAGTAGTTCGGGATCGTGGTACCAAGAGACCCAGTACTTC	CASSSGSWYQETQYF
TRBV7-9	TRBD1	TRBJ2-3	.	TGTGCCAGCAGCGTCGGGACAGGGGTGGATACGCAGTATTTT	CASSVGTGVDTQYF
TRBV27	TRBD1	TRBJ1-2	.	TGTGCCAGCAGTTCCTTGGGACAGGCCCTCTATGGCTACACCTTC	CASSSLGQALYGYTF
TRBV2	TRBD2	TRBJ2-1	.	TGTGCCAGCAGTTCATGGACTAGCGAGCACAATGAGCAGTTCTTC	CASSSWTSEHNEQFF
TRBV19	TRBD1	TRBJ1-1	.	TGTGCCAGTAGTATCTTGAGCGGGACAGGGCGACACACTGAAGCTTTCTTT	CASSILSGTGRHTEAFF
TRBV6-5	.	TRBJ2-2	.	TGTGCCAGCAGTTACCCCCCTGGGGAGCTGTTTTTT	CASSYPPGELFF
TRBV7-3	TRBD1	TRBJ2-2	.	TGTGCCAGCAGCCCGAACAGGGGGCCGACCACCGGGGAGCTGTTTTTT	CASSPNRGPTTGELFF
TRBV5-1	.	TRBJ2-1	.	TGCGCCAGCAGCTTGGCCAAAGGGAGCTCCTACAATGAGCAGTTCTTC	CASSLAKGSSYNEQFF
TRBV23-1	TRBD1	TRBJ1-5	.	TGCGCCAGCAGTCAATCATGCCCATTGACAGGGATGTATCAGCCCCAGCATTTT	CASSQSCPLTGMYQPQHF
TRBV28	.	TRBJ2-3	once	TGTGCCAGCAGTTTATGGGGGAGTGATAGCACAGATACGCAGTATTTT	CASSLWGSDSTDTQYF
TRBV6-2/TRBV6-3	TRBD1	TRBJ1-5	few	TGTGCCAGCAGTTATGGGCAACAGGGGGCACGGAATCAGCCCCAGCATTTT	CASSYGQQGARNQPQHF
TRBV18	.	TRBJ2-5	many	TGTGCCAGCTTCACTGGCCTAGCTCAAGAGACCCAGTACTTC	CASFTGLAQETQYF
TRBV7-2	.	TRBJ2-5	.	TGTGCCAGCAGCTCAAGCCAGTCTCGCGGTTTGGAGACCCAGTACTTC	CASSSSQSRGLETQYF
TRBV9	.	TRBJ1-2	.	TGTGCCAGCAGCGCACAGACATACGCTAACTATGGCTACACCTTC	CASSAQTYANYGYTF
TRBV2	TRBD1	TRBJ1-4	.	TGTGCCAGCAGTCTACAGGGGGTTGGGGAAAAACTGTTTTTT	CASSLQGVGEKLFF
TRBV15	.	TRBJ2-7	.	TGTGCCACCAGCAGAGGAGGTGACTCTTACGAGCAGTACTTC	CATSRGGDSYEQYF
TRBV7-2	TRBD1	TRBJ1-2	.	TGTGCCAGCAGCCGGGACAGGGGGTATGGCTACACCTTC	CASSRDRGYGYTF
TRBV27	.	TRBJ2-1	.	TGTGCCAGCAGTTTATCGGTAGTTAATGAGCAGTTCTTC	CASSLSVVNEQFF
TRBV6-1	TRBD2	TRBJ2-1	.	TGTGCCAGCAGTGACAGAGAGGGACTAGCGCGAACCGGTTTCTTC	CASSDREGLARTGFF
TRBV18	.	TRBJ2-2	few	TGTGCCAGCTCACCCCTGGGCCGGGGTCGGTCCGGGGAGCTGTTTTTT	CASSPLGRGRSGELFF
TRBV29-1	.	TRBJ2-3	.	TGCAGCGTTGAAAGCGCGGCCACAGATACGCAGTATTTT	CSVESAATDTQYF
TRBV14	TRBD2	TRBJ2-1	.	TGTGCCAGCAGCCAAGATCTCAGGACTAGCGGGAGGTTGTTCTTC	CASSQDLRTSGRLFF
TRBV6-5	TRBD2	TRBJ2-7	.	TGTGCCAGCAGTTCGGGCGGGAGGGAAGAGCAGTACTTC	CASSSGGREEQYF
TRBV7-3	TRBD1	TRBJ2-1	.	TGTGCCAGCAGCTTGGACAGGGCCAATGAGCAGTTCTTC	CASSLDRANEQFF
TRBV29-1	TRBD1	TRBJ2-5	.	TGCAGCGCCGGACAGGGGGCTTACGAGACCCAGTACTTC	CSAGQGAYETQYF
TRBV3-1/TRBV3-2	TRBD1	TRBJ2-7	.	TGTGCCAGCAGCCAATCCGGCAGGGGGCCTAACTACGAGCAGTACTTC	CASSQSGRGPNYEQYF
TRBV18	TRBD1	TRBJ2-7	.	TGTGCCAGCTCACCGGTGGGACAGGGCTACGAGCAGTACTTC	CASSPVGQGYEQYF
TRBV6-5	TRBD1	TRBJ1-2	few	TGTGCCAGCAGTTTACAAGGGGGCGCGGGTGGCTACACCTTC	CASSLQGGAGGYTF
TRBV7-9	.	TRBJ2-2	.	TGTGCCAGCAGCTCCCTAACTAGATACACCGGGGAGCTGTTTTTT	CASSSLTRYTGELFF
TRBV10-3	.	TRBJ1-1	.	TGTGCCATCCTAGGAGATGTGAACACTGAAGCTTTCTTT	CAILGDVNTEAFF
TRBV5-1	TRBD1	TRBJ1-2	.	TGCGCCAGCAGCCGTGGACAGGGGGATGGCTACACCTTC	CASSRGQGDGYTF
TRBV27	TRBD1	TRBJ2-1	.	TGTGCCAGCAGTCCTCTCCTGGGGGACAGGCTGAACAATGAGCAGTTCTTC	CASSPLLGDRLNNEQFF
TRBV13	.	TRBJ2-7	few	TGTGCCAGCGGGTCCGGGACACTCTCCTACGAGCAGTACTTC	CASGSGTLSYEQYF
TRBV21-1	.	TRBJ2-7	.	TGTGCCAGCAGCGGCCGACCCGGACTAGCGGAGGCCCTCGACGAGCAGTACTTC	CASSGRPGLAEALDEQYF
TRBV18	TRBD2	TRBJ2-7	few	TGTGCCAGCTCACGCGGGGAGGGGAACTCCTACGAGCAGTACTTC	CASSRGEGNSYEQYF
TRBV7-2	.	TRBJ2-7	.	TGTGCCAGCACCTCTAGGGGGGGGAACGTCTACGAGCAGTACTTC	CASTSRGGNVYEQYF
TRBV5-6	TRBD1	TRBJ2-7	.	TGTGCCAGCAGCACCCCGGGACAGTCCTACGAGCAGTACTTC	CASSTPGQSYEQYF
TRBV30	.	TRBJ2-7	.	TGTGCCTGGAGTGGTCAGGGCTACGAGCAGTACTTC	CAWSGQGYEQYF
TRBV24-1	.	TRBJ2-1	.	TGTGCCACCAGTGATTTGTTAGCGGCCTCCTACAATGAGCAGTTCTTC	CATSDLLAASYNEQFF